This TCR beta chain was found in a study of T cells in Graves' hyperthyroidism and ophthalmopathy. Findings and caveats of the study: A model using 13 V-J features told ophthalmopathy apart from stable hyperthyroidism.

The V end lost 8 bases, the J end lost 1 base, and 11 bases lay between the germline ends. The CDR3 length is 14 residues. Per the germline V gene, CDR1 is SEHNR and CDR2 is FQNEAQ (reference sequence). The investigators amplified TCR beta CDR3 regions from RNA transcripts. HTBI primers were employed in a first-round RT-PCR of the TCR CDR3. TCRdb reprocessed the multiplex PCR reads via MiXCR and lists one record per CDR3 protein. This table holds more than 300,000 distinct CDR3 sequences, approximately 15% found once. Fresh peripheral blood, 7.5 to 10 ml, was the source of the PBMCs. This clonotype was detected only a few times. The antigen is not known.

V is TRBV7-9 and J is TRBJ2-2; D might be TRBD1 (6 bases). This sequence originates from a woman in her 30s with Graves' hyperthyroidism. The sequenced material came from blood. The DNA for the CDR3 is TGTGCCAGCGGCCGGGACAAGAACACCGGGGAGCTGTTTTTT. Translating gives CASGRDKNTGELFF.